This TCR beta chain was captured in a study of blood T cell repertoires in COVID-19. Overall study context: From the United States, Italy and Spain came samples of acute and convalescent COVID-19.

CDR1 and CDR2 (germline): LNHDA, SQIVND (reference sequence). Trimming stripped 6 bases from V and 4 bases from J, with 19 bases between. The CDR3 has 15 amino acids. Sequencing was performed with immunoSEQ multiplex PCR; in TCRdb, only in-frame clones are kept and a portion is missing. Among around 140,000 clones listed, roughly 80% were seen once. This sequence was found in a man aged 65-85 years who had recovered from COVID-19. The chain has TRBV19 and TRBJ2-7; D perhaps matches TRBD1 (5 bases). Source material: peripheral blood. Here the CDR3 DNA reads TGTGCCAGTAGGGGATTGGACACCGGGCGGTACGAGCAGTACTTC. Translated, it gives CASRGLDTGRYEQYF.